This entry features one T cell receptor (beta chain) sequence. CDR1 and CDR2 (germline): SGHDN, FVKESK. This CDR3 contains 14 residues. Between the trimmed V and J ends, which lost 1 base and 9 bases, there was a span of 16 bases. Profiling relied on immunoSEQ multiplex PCR, and the TCRdb table lists in-frame clones only, not all of them. Of nearly 300,000 clones listed, approximately 88% are singletons. This sample was taken from a study of blood T cell repertoires in COVID-19. The TCR was taken from a woman aged 25 to 45 who had recovered from COVID-19. The gene calls are TRBV14 and TRBJ2-7, with D maybe TRBD1 (5 bases). The sample was peripheral blood. The CDR3 DNA is TGTGCCAGCAGCCAAGGGGGCAGGGCGGAGCGGCAGTACTTC. Its protein product is CASSQGGRAERQYF.